This T cell receptor (beta chain) was documented in a study of ipilimumab plus nivolumab after autologous stem cell transplantation. Study information: The DLBCL cohort had primary refractory and relapsed disease, with 18-month progression-free survival of around 86% and 29%.

This clone has just one count. Its antigen is undetermined. The study, taken as a whole, reports: Authors suggest TCR repertoire, Treg phenotype and gut microbiota support further study.

V gave up 0 bases and J gave up 9 bases, with 11 bases separating them. This CDR3 comprises 13 residues. Germline CDR1 SGHDN, CDR2 FVKESK. Generated by immunoSEQ multiplex PCR, the TCRdb table keeps only in-frame clones and is missing some. The data show about 24,000 clones, with 70% to 90% seen just once and around 5.2% held by the top ten. This clonotype originated in a male donor with diffuse large B-cell lymphoma. Sequences were derived from PBMCs, sampled in a trial of ipilimumab plus nivolumab as post-transplant consolidation. The J gene is TRBJ1-1, the V gene TRBV14, with D tentatively TRBD1 (6 bases). The CDR3 sequence is CASSQDIGDKAFF. As DNA, the CDR3 is TGTGCCAGCAGCCAAGATATTGGGGACAAAGCTTTCTTT.